The present T cell receptor (beta chain) was sequenced within a study of CD8 T cells in Susac syndrome. With random hexamers, reverse transcription was performed on about 0.45 to 1 ug of RNA. MiXCR, applied by TCRdb to the immunoSEQ multiplex PCR reads, yields one record per CDR3 protein. The table shows around 110,000 distinct CDR3 sequences, with 96% occurring only once. This CDR3 is built from 14 residues. Deletions cut 11 bases from V and 5 bases from J, with 20 bases between. Germline V gene data show CDR1 as SGHAT and CDR2 as FQNNGV. Sequencing was done on a sample of CD4+ T cells from PBMCs. This sequence originates from a human donor with Susac syndrome. The chain employs TRBV11-2 and TRBJ2-3, with D perhaps TRBD1 or TRBD2 (6 bases each). CDR3 amino acids: CAFRGERWVDTQYF. CDR3 in DNA: TGTGCCTTTAGGGGGGAGCGTTGGGTAGATACGCAGTATTTT.